This is a list of T cell receptor beta chains from one sample in a study of blood T cell repertoires in COVID-19. Clones were sequenced by immunoSEQ multiplex PCR, and TCRdb holds only the in-frame ones, with some missing. The repertoire has over 250,000 clones, roughly 88% of them found once; the top ten carry approximately 9.9%. The specimen was peripheral blood. The receptors come from a woman aged 70 to 79 with acute or convalescent COVID-19. The CDR3 runs from the conserved cysteine through the conserved F or W. The D gene is left open where the match is weak. Size is stated for part of the rows, as once, few or many counts, or as a class when the clone is expanded.

clone size	V gene	J gene	D gene	CDR3 DNA	CDR3 protein
NA	TRBV7-8	TRBJ1-5	NA	TGTGCCAGCAGCGCGAGTTCGGGAGTCGGGCAGCCCCAGCATTTT	CASSASSGVGQPQHF
NA	TRBV6-6	TRBJ2-7	TRBD2	TGTGCCAGCAGTTCACCCTCGGACGGGGGGGGCGAGCAGTACTTC	CASSSPSDGGGEQYF
once	TRBV7-9	TRBJ1-5	NA	TGTGCCAGCAGCTTATCGGGGGGCCAGCCCCAGCATTTT	CASSLSGGQPQHF
NA	TRBV28	TRBJ2-2	TRBD1	TGTGCCAGCAGCCCCTGGGGGACAGGGGGCGCGAACACCGGGGAGCTGTTTTTT	CASSPWGTGGANTGELFF
few	TRBV7-6	TRBJ2-5	NA	TGTGCCAGCAGCTTAGGCGGGCGAAGTGAGACCCAGTACTTC	CASSLGGRSETQYF
NA	TRBV4-1	TRBJ2-1	NA	TGCGCCAGCAGCCAAGAGGTCGGTGAGCAGTTCTTC	CASSQEVGEQFF
NA	TRBV5-1	TRBJ1-2	TRBD1	TGCGCCAGCAGCAGAGGGACAGGGGGCGCGAGAAACTATGGCTACACCTTC	CASSRGTGGARNYGYTF
NA	TRBV4-1	TRBJ2-1	TRBD2	TGCGCCAGCAGCCATCGCATAGCGGGGGTTCGAAATGAGCAGTTCTTC	CASSHRIAGVRNEQFF
NA	TRBV5-1	TRBJ2-1	TRBD2	TGCGCCAGCACCTTCAGCGGGGGGGCAGCATACAATGAGCAGTTCTTC	CASTFSGGAAYNEQFF
NA	TRBV24-1	TRBJ2-2	TRBD1	TGTGCCACCAGTGAGGGGGGACAGGGGTACACCGGGGAGCTGTTTTTT	CATSEGGQGYTGELFF
NA	TRBV5-5	TRBJ1-2	TRBD1	TGTGCCAGCAGCCGACAGGGAGACTATGGCTACACCTTC	CASSRQGDYGYTF
NA	TRBV5-8	TRBJ2-1	NA	TGTGCCAGCAGCTTAGGGCAGGGCAATGAGCAGTTCTTC	CASSLGQGNEQFF
NA	TRBV2	TRBJ2-1	NA	TGTGCCAGCAGGAGGACAGTGCCTGGGGCTTGGGGCAATGAGCAGTTCTTC	CASRRTVPGAWGNEQFF
once	TRBV12-5	TRBJ2-1	NA	TGTGCTAGTGGTTTGGTACTTGTGGGGGCCCCGCATGAGCAGTTCTTC	CASGLVLVGAPHEQFF
NA	TRBV6-2/TRBV6-3	TRBJ2-1	TRBD2	TGTGCCAGCAGTTACGGACGGGGGGGTAGAAATGAGCAGTTCTTC	CASSYGRGGRNEQFF
once	TRBV7-2	TRBJ1-3	NA	TGTGCCAGCAGCACCTTCCGGTCCTCTGGAAACACCATATATTTT	CASSTFRSSGNTIYF
NA	TRBV4-1	TRBJ1-4	NA	TGCGCCAGCAGCCAGGGGCGCAATGAAAAACTGTTTTTT	CASSQGRNEKLFF
NA	TRBV6-5	TRBJ1-5	NA	TGTGCCAGCAGTTACTCGGGCAGGGAAGGGCTGCCCCAGCATTTT	CASSYSGREGLPQHF
NA	TRBV7-3	TRBJ1-1	NA	TGTGCCAGCAGCCCCCAAGACGGGAGGACTGAAGCTTTCTTT	CASSPQDGRTEAFF
NA	TRBV19	TRBJ2-6	TRBD1	TGTGCCAGTAGTTCACAGGGGGCATTGTCTGGGGCCAACGTCCTGACTTTC	CASSSQGALSGANVLTF
NA	TRBV19	TRBJ1-5	NA	TGTGCCAGTAGCCCGCTACGGGGGGGCAATCAGCCCCAGCATTTT	CASSPLRGGNQPQHF
NA	TRBV5-5	TRBJ1-2	NA	TGTGCCAGCAGCTCACAACAGGGATCCTATGGCTACACCTTC	CASSSQQGSYGYTF
once	TRBV5-4	TRBJ1-2	NA	TGTGCCACCACAGGGCGAGCTAACTATGGCTACACCTTC	CATTGRANYGYTF
NA	TRBV6-5	TRBJ1-1	NA	TGTGCCAGCAGTTACTCTACAGGGAGGAACACTGAAGCTTTCTTT	CASSYSTGRNTEAFF
NA	TRBV3-1/TRBV3-2	TRBJ1-1	NA	TGTGCCAGCAGCCGCCCGGGGTGGGAAGCTTTCTTT	CASSRPGWEAFF
NA	TRBV19	TRBJ2-7	NA	TGTGCCAGTAGCGGACAAACAAGGGAGCAGTACTTC	CASSGQTREQYF
once	TRBV5-1	TRBJ2-5	TRBD2	TGCGCCAGCAGTGTGACTAGCGTCAAAGAGACCCAGTACTTC	CASSVTSVKETQYF
NA	TRBV27	TRBJ1-3	TRBD1	TGTGCCAGCAGGCGGACAGGGGGGAGGCGAAACACCATATATTTT	CASRRTGGRRNTIYF
once	TRBV19	TRBJ1-6	TRBD1	TGTGCCAGTTCTAGGGGGCGGGATTCACCCCTCCACTTT	CASSRGRDSPLHF
once	TRBV30	TRBJ2-7	NA	TGTGCCTGGAGTGTACAAGGGGGAATTTACGAGCAGTACTTC	CAWSVQGGIYEQYF
NA	TRBV18	TRBJ2-5	NA	TGTGCCAGCTCACTGATGCAGGGTCAAGAGACCCAGTACTTC	CASSLMQGQETQYF
NA	TRBV10-3	TRBJ2-5	NA	TGTGCCATCAGTGCTTTCGGGAACCACTTGTCACAAGAGACCCAGTACTTC	CAISAFGNHLSQETQYF
NA	TRBV12-3/TRBV12-4	TRBJ2-6	TRBD2	TGTGCCAGCAGTTTGGGAGGGCCCCGCGTCCTGACTTTC	CASSLGGPRVLTF
NA	TRBV7-9	TRBJ1-2	NA	TGTGCCAGCAGCCTGGACTCCAATGGCTACACCTTC	CASSLDSNGYTF
NA	TRBV9	TRBJ1-1	NA	TGTGCCAGCAGCTTATGGAGGAACACTGAAGCTTTCTTT	CASSLWRNTEAFF
NA	TRBV9	TRBJ1-1	NA	TGTGCCAGCAGCGTTACCCCCGGGAACACTGAAGCTTTCTTT	CASSVTPGNTEAFF
NA	TRBV11-1	TRBJ2-5	NA	TGTGCCAGCAGCTTAGTTGGGGGGAAGGGGGAGACCCAGTACTTC	CASSLVGGKGETQYF
NA	TRBV9	TRBJ2-3	TRBD2	TGTGCCAGCAGCGTCCAGACTAGCGGGGGGGGCACAGATACGCAGTATTTT	CASSVQTSGGGTDTQYF
NA	TRBV11-3	TRBJ2-3	TRBD2	TGTGCCAGCAGCCGGGAGGGTTTTAGCACAGATACGCAGTATTTT	CASSREGFSTDTQYF
NA	TRBV11-2	TRBJ1-1	NA	TGTGCCAGCAGCCTTCAGGGCCGCAAATTCCCTATGAACACTGAAGCTTTCTTT	CASSLQGRKFPMNTEAFF
once	TRBV5-6	TRBJ1-6	NA	TGTGCCAGCAGCTTGGCTTCCCTTCGGTCACCCCTCCACTTT	CASSLASLRSPLHF
once	TRBV6-7	TRBJ1-3	NA	TGTGCCAGCAGTTACCCAGCCCCCGGGGGCTCTGGAAACACCATATATTTT	CASSYPAPGGSGNTIYF